One sample yielded the 23 T cell receptor beta chains listed below, sequenced in a study of OX40 agonist ivuxolimab in advanced cancers. Here immunoSEQ multiplex PCR was the method, and the copy in TCRdb shows in-frame clones only, minus some. This table has 70,000 to 90,000 clones, around four fifths appearing once. The sample here was CD4+ or CD8+ T cells sorted from blood, taken in a trial of the OX40 agonist ivuxolimab. The receptors were gathered from an adult with an advanced solid tumor such as melanoma, head and neck, liver or kidney cancer.

The V gene is TRBV30, the J gene TRBJ1-1; D call uncertain. Per germline, CDR1 GTSNPN and CDR2 SVGIG (reference sequence). V lost 3 bases to trimming and J lost 1 base, with 12 bases between them. There are 14 residues in the CDR3. CDR3 sequence (DNA): TGTGCCTGGAGCCTAACGGGGAGGAACACTGAAGCTTTCTTT. Translated: CAWSLTGRNTEAFF.

The chain employs TRBV27 and TRBJ1-1; TRBD1 is a possible D gene (6 bases). The CDR3 has 13 residues. V was shortened by 2 bases and J by 4 bases, with 8 bases between the two germline ends. Germline V gene data show CDR1 as MNHEY and CDR2 as SMNVEV (reference sequence). CDR3 in DNA: TGTGCCAGCAGTTTAAAAGGGGGCACTGAAGCTTTCTTT. Its translation: CASSLKGGTEAFF.

The chain joins TRBV4-1 to TRBJ2-5, with D unresolved. With 2 bases removed from V and 1 base from J, the gap between germline ends came to 14 bases. The germline V gene has CDR1 MGHRA and CDR2 YSYEKL. The CDR3 consists of 16 residues. Here the CDR3 DNA reads TGCGCCAGCAGCCAAAGATCCGCCTGGTCCCAAGAGACCCAGTACTTC. This translates into CASSQRSAWSQETQYF.

This rearrangement joins TRBV7-6 to TRBJ1-1; 7 nucleotides align to TRBD1. The V segment lost 3 bases and the J segment 5 bases; nucleotides outside the gene matches: 3. Germline CDR1 is SGHVS and CDR2 is FNYEAQ. The CDR3 sequence is 13 residues long. The CDR3 region has the DNA TGTGCCAGCAGCTTTCAGGGGGGAACTGAAGCTTTCTTT. Translating gives CASSFQGGTEAFF.

The chain combines TRBV2 with TRBJ2-3; no clear D gene. Germline V gene data show CDR1 as SNHLY and CDR2 as FYNNEI. CDR3 length equals 10 residues. Trimming removed 8 bases from V and 2 bases from J, with 2 bases in between. This CDR3 is CASSTDTQYF. The CDR3 DNA reads as TGTGCCAGCTCCACAGATACGCAGTATTTT.

CDR3 region: CASSLTSGSYEQYF. DNA of the CDR3: TGTGCCAGCAGTCTGACTAGCGGGAGCTACGAGCAGTACTTC. The chain joins TRBV6-6 to TRBJ2-7, with 12 bases matching TRBD2. The CDR3 length is 14 residues. V gave up 5 bases and J gave up 3 bases; unmatched junction bases: 2. Germline lookup yields CDR1 MNHNY and CDR2 SVGAGI (reference sequence).

The chain combines TRBV7-8 with TRBJ2-2; 8 nucleotides line up with TRBD1. Unmatched junction bases numbered 9, after V lost 1 base and J lost 8 bases. Germline loops: CDR1 SGHVS, CDR2 FQNEAQ. The CDR3 totals 16 residues. The CDR3 bases are TGTGCCAGCAGCTTAGTGTCAGGGGGCCAGTCAGGGGAGCTGTTTTTT. Translated, it gives CASSLVSGGQSGELFF. The complete variable domain, with remaining parts taken from reference TRBV7-8 and TRBJ2-2, reads GAGVSQSPRYKVAKRGQDVALRCDPISGHVSLFWYQQALGQGPEFLTYFQNEAQLDKSGLPSDRFFAERPEGSVSTLKIQRTQQEDSAVYLCASSLVSGGQSGELFFGEGSRLTVL.

This chain joins TRBV13 and TRBJ1-5; possible D gene TRBD1, 6 bases. V lost 2 bases, J lost 5 bases, and 10 bases lay in between. This CDR3 is 14 amino acids long. CDR1 is PRHDT, CDR2 FYEKMQ, per germline (reference sequence). The CDR3 DNA reads TGTGCCAGCAGCTTACAGGGGTCGCATCAGCCCCAGCATTTT. This codes for CASSLQGSHQPQHF. The full variable domain, with the rest looked up from reference TRBV13 and TRBJ1-5, is AAGVIQSPRHLIKEKRETATLKCYPIPRHDTVYWYQQGPGQDPQFLISFYEKMQSDKGSIPDRFSAQQFSDYHSELNMSSLELGDSALYFCASSLQGSHQPQHFGDGTRLSIL.

The chain recombines TRBV6-1 with TRBJ1-5; maybe TRBD1 (6 bases). V shed 7 bases and J shed 1 base, with 14 bases lying between them. The germline V gene encodes CDR1 MNHNS and CDR2 SASEGT. The CDR3 runs 15 residues. CDR3 DNA sequence: TGTGCCAGCAAGGGGGTCCCCAGGAGCAATCAGCCCCAGCATTTT. Translation gives CASKGVPRSNQPQHF.

The chain combines TRBV11-3 with TRBJ2-1; D tentatively reads TRBD1 or TRBD2 (5 bases each). Per the germline V gene, CDR1 is SGHNT and CDR2 is YENEEA. There are 13 residues in the CDR3. V lost 4 bases, J lost 10 bases, and 14 bases lay in between. The CDR3 DNA reads as TGTGCCAGCAGCTGGTTCCGGGACCAAGAGCAGTTCTTC. Translation: CASSWFRDQEQFF. Full variable domain (rest looked up from reference TRBV11-3 and TRBJ2-1): EAGVVQSPRYKIIEKKQPVAFWCNPISGHNTLYWYLQNLGQGPELLIRYENEEAVDDSQLPKDRFSAERLKGVDSTLKIQPAELGDSAVYLCASSWFRDQEQFFGPGTRLTVL.

The V and J genes are TRBV28 and TRBJ1-4; D ambiguous. From germline, CDR1 is MDHEN and CDR2 SYDVKM. With 1 base removed from V and 8 bases from J, the gap between germline ends came to 5 bases. The CDR3 extends over 12 amino acids. The CDR3 DNA sequence: TGTGCCAGCAGTTTATTCGGGGAAAAACTGTTTTTT. It specifies CASSLFGEKLFF.

V and J are TRBV5-1 and TRBJ2-1; D gene ambiguous. Germline V gives CDR1 SGHRS, CDR2 YFSETQ. Trimming stripped 4 bases from V and 6 bases from J, with 14 bases between. The length of the CDR3 is 14 residues. The DNA of the CDR3 is TGCGCCAGCAGCCCCTGGACGCAATCCAATGAGCAGTTCTTC. Translating it yields CASSPWTQSNEQFF.

This clone appeared once. The genes are TRBV18 and TRBJ1-3, with 9 bases matching TRBD1. The germline gives CDR1 KGHSH, CDR2 LQKENI. The CDR3 runs 15 residues. Trimming took 0 bases from V and 7 from J; bases not matched to a gene: 4. For the CDR3, the DNA is TGTGCCAGCTCACCACCGGGACAGGGACGTAACACCATATATTTT. This codes for CASSPPGQGRNTIYF.

This clone was observed a few times. The chain recombines TRBV4-2 with TRBJ1-5, with no clear D. V lost 0 bases and J lost 1, with 16 bases in between. CDR3 length: 18 amino acids. Germline V gives CDR1 LGHNA, CDR2 YNFKEQ. This CDR3 is CASSQEDGREVSNQPQHF. The CDR3 nucleotides read TGTGCCAGCAGCCAAGAAGACGGGAGAGAGGTAAGCAATCAGCCCCAGCATTTT.

The chain couples TRBV5-1 to TRBJ2-1, with D hard to call. With 5 bases removed from V and 0 bases from J, the gap between germline ends came to 15 bases. The CDR3 sequence is 16 residues long. Per the germline V gene, CDR1 is SGHRS and CDR2 is YFSETQ. CDR3 sequence reads: CASRPSSPSSYNEQFF. The CDR3 DNA reads as TGCGCCAGCAGGCCGAGTAGTCCCAGCTCCTACAATGAGCAGTTCTTC.

The chain links TRBV2 to TRBJ1-5; TRBD1 might be the D (5 bases). Germline CDR1 reads SNHLY; CDR2 reads FYNNEI. Trimming removed 3 bases at V and 4 bases at J, with 10 bases between. The CDR3 length is 14 residues. The DNA for the CDR3 is TGTGCCAGCAGTGATTCGGGGGGGAATCAGCCCCAGCATTTT. Encoded protein: CASSDSGGNQPQHF. Looking up the rest from reference TRBV2 and TRBJ1-5 gives the full variable domain: EPEVTQTPSHQVTQMGQEVILRCVPISNHLYFYWYRQILGQKVEFLVSFYNNEISEKSEIFDDQFSVERPDGSNFTLKIRSTKLEDSAMYFCASSDSGGNQPQHFGDGTRLSIL.

The chain joins TRBV12-5 to TRBJ2-2, with unresolved D. Germline CDR1 LGHNT, CDR2 FRNRAP. This CDR3 spans 11 amino acids. The V and J ends lost 1 base and 7 bases respectively, with 1 base between them. The CDR3 is CASGLDGELFF. DNA of the CDR3: TGTGCTAGTGGTTTGGACGGGGAGCTGTTTTTT.

This sequence joins TRBV27 and TRBJ2-7; 7 bases fit TRBD1. With V trimmed by 1 base and J by 2 bases, 14 bases remained unmatched. From germline, CDR1 is MNHEY and CDR2 SMNVEV (reference sequence). CDR3 length: 18 residues. The CDR3 loop reads CASSLFVQRGRLPYEQYF. CDR3 DNA: TGTGCCAGCAGTTTATTTGTGCAGAGGGGGCGTCTTCCCTACGAGCAGTACTTC.

The chain joins TRBV9 to TRBJ2-5, with D uncertain. The CDR3 covers 13 residues. Trimming cost V 4 bases and J 4 bases, with 11 bases left between them. Germline V CDR1 and CDR2: SGDLS, YYNGEE. The CDR3 is CASSPRQLETQYF. CDR3 in DNA: TGTGCCAGCAGCCCCCGGCAGCTAGAGACCCAGTACTTC. Full variable domain (missing parts from reference TRBV9 and TRBJ2-5): DSGVTQTPKHLITATGQRVTLRCSPRSGDLSVYWYQQSLDQGLQFLIQYYNGEERAKGNILERFSAQQFPDLHSELNLSSLELGDSALYFCASSPRQLETQYFGPGTRLLVL.

V gene TRBV28 combines with J gene TRBJ1-2; the D gene is possibly TRBD1 (6 bases). The CDR3 is made up of 16 amino acids. The V gene's germline CDR1 is MDHEN and CDR2 SYDVKM. Trimming took 7 bases from V and 4 from J, leaving 22 bases between them. The CDR3, as DNA: TGTGCCAGCATCGCGTCATTAGTAGGGGGGGCCTATGGCTACACCTTC. It encodes CASIASLVGGAYGYTF.

The rearrangement links TRBV6-5 to TRBJ1-2, with 9 bases identical to TRBD1. CDR3 length: 16 residues. The trim removed 0 bases at V and 2 bases at J, leaving 4 bases unmatched. Germline V gives CDR1 MNHEY, CDR2 SVGAGI. CDR3 sequence reads: CASSYSLQGANYGYTF. The CDR3, as DNA: TGTGCCAGCAGTTACTCTTTACAGGGGGCAAACTATGGCTACACCTTC.

The J gene is TRBJ2-5, the V gene TRBV10-3; 7 bases agree with TRBD1. The CDR3 extends over 17 amino acids. Germline CDR1 and CDR2: ENHRY and SYGVKD. V shed 6 bases and J 2 bases; nucleotides not matched to a gene: 15. CDR3 region: CAISGLSADRAQETQYF. The CDR3 DNA is TGTGCCATCAGCGGCCTTTCGGCCGACAGGGCTCAAGAGACCCAGTACTTC.

The chain recombines TRBV5-1 with TRBJ1-1; D remains ambiguous. Looked up from germline, CDR1 is SGHRS and CDR2 is YFSETQ. V was pared by 6 bases and J by 6 bases, with 18 bases between. The CDR3 sequence is 14 residues long. The CDR3 DNA sequence: TGCGCCAGCAAAGAATTTGGAGACCGGCCTGAAGCTTTCTTT. Translated: CASKEFGDRPEAFF.